The clone carrying this T cell receptor (beta chain) was observed many times. In germline, CDR1 is KGHSH, CDR2 LQKENI. The V and J ends lost 5 bases and 7 bases respectively, with 21 bases between them. There are 16 residues in the CDR3. Regions amplified from RNA transcripts were the TCR beta CDR3 regions. Carried out on the TCR CDR3, a first-round RT-PCR used the HTBI primer set. TCRdb reanalysed the multiplex PCR reads using MiXCR and keeps one entry per CDR3 protein. The profile shows some 370,000 distinct CDR3 sequences, around 15% of them singletons. These data originate in a study of T cells in Graves' hyperthyroidism and ophthalmopathy.

This clonotype was sampled from a man aged 45 to 65 with Graves' ophthalmopathy. The rearrangement joins TRBV18 to TRBJ2-1; D possibly corresponds to TRBD1 (6 bases). Sequenced material: blood. The CDR3 DNA follows: TGTGCCAGCTCATCACGTGTACAGGGAGAGGGGAATGAGCAGTTCTTC. This gives the protein CASSSRVQGEGNEQFF.